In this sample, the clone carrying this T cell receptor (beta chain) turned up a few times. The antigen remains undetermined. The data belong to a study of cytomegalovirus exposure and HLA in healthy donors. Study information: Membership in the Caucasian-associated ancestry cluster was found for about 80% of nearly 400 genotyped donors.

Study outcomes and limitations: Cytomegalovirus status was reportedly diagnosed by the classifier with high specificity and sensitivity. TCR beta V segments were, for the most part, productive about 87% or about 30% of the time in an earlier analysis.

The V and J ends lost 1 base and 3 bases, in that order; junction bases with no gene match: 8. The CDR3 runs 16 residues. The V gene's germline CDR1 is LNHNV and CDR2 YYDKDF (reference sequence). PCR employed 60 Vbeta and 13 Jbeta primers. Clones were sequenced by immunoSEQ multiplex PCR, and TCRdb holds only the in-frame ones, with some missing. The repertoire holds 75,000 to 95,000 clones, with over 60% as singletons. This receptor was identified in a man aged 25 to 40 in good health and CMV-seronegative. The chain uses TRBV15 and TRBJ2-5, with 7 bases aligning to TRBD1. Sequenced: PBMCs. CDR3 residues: CATSRGRDSMKETQYF. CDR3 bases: TGTGCCACCAGCAGAGGCCGGGACAGTATGAAAGAGACCCAGTACTTC.